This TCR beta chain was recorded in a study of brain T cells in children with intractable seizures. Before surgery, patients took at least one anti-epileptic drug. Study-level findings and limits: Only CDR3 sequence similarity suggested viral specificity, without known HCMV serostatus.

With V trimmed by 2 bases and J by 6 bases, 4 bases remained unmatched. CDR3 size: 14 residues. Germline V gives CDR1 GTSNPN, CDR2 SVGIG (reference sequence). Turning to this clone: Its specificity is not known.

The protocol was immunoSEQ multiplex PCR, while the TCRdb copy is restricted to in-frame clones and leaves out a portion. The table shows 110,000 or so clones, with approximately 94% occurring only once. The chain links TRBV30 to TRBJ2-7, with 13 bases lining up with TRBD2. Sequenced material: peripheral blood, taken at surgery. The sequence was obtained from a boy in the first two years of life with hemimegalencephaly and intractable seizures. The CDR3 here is CAWSLLAGGSEQYF. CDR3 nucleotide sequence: TGTGCCTGGAGTCTACTAGCGGGAGGGAGCGAGCAGTACTTC.